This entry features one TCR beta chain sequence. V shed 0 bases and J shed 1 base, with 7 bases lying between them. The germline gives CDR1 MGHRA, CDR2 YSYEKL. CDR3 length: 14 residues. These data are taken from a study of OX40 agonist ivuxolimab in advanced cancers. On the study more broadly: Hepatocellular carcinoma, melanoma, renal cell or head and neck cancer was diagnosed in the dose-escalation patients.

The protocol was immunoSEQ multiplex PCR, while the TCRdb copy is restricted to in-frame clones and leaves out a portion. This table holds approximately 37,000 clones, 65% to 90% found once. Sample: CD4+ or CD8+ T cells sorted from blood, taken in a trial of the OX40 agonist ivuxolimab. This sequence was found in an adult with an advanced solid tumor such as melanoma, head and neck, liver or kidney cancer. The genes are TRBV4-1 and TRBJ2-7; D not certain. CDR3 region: CASSQEYQSYEQYF. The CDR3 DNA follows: TGCGCCAGCAGCCAAGAGTACCAGTCCTACGAGCAGTACTTC.